A selection of T cell receptor beta chains follows, all from one sample in a study of T cell responses to AZD1222 COVID-19 vaccine. Method: immunoSEQ multiplex PCR; TCRdb's copy keeps in-frame clones and lacks some. The top ten hold 1.5% of the sample, which has 170,000 or so clones, 90% seen once. Sequencing used peripheral blood, obtained on day 0 of AZD1222 vaccination. Receptors were obtained from an adult in good health. The CDR3 runs from the conserved cysteine through the conserved F or W. The D gene is left open where the match is weak.

V,D,CDR3
TRBV9,NA,CASSSQTGMNTEAFF
TRBV14,NA,CASSQGGPLNSPLHF
TRBV28,NA,CASSVGHQPQHF
TRBV7-2,TRBD1,CASSFQGADTEAFF
TRBV9,NA,CASSVDGISNQPQHF
TRBV24-1,NA,CATSDLTVNGYTF
TRBV28,NA,CASSLGFWEKLFF
TRBV6-5,NA,CASRGTSSGGSPLHF
TRBV28,NA,CASRSTLGEKLFF
TRBV3-1/TRBV3-2,NA,CASSQSVLGYTF
TRBV28,TRBD1,CASSQGVPYNEQFF
TRBV7-9,NA,CASSYLFYEQYF
TRBV7-9,NA,CASTLNQGSSDNQPQHF
TRBV6-2/TRBV6-3,NA,CASSYGTEAFF
TRBV3-1/TRBV3-2,NA,CASSPGEAYEQYF
TRBV6-1,TRBD2,CASSEASGGYNEQFF
TRBV6-2/TRBV6-3,NA,CASSYEAGVPYEQYF
TRBV5-1,NA,CASSLEGDSSYEQYF
TRBV7-3,NA,CASSLTRGANEQFF
TRBV7-9,NA,CASSLLGSRNTEAFF
TRBV18,TRBD1,CASSSGTGLTEAFF
TRBV7-8,NA,CASSLADGASYEQYF
TRBV4-3,TRBD1,CASSQSPTGGTEAFF
TRBV28,TRBD2,CASNLAGGRNEQFF
TRBV11-3,NA,CASSRIGTYGYTF
TRBV15,NA,CATSRDGNTIYF
TRBV13,NA,CASSFRQTLSYEQYF
TRBV27,NA,CASSLTSGANVLTF
TRBV28,NA,CASIETGSLGANVLTF
TRBV7-8,NA,CASSLSGHEQYF
TRBV6-6,NA,CASSYGQSNTEAFF
TRBV19,TRBD2,CASARLAGGPEQETQYF
TRBV28,NA,CASSRRGVLGGYTF
TRBV19,NA,CASSISVPSPNSPLHF
TRBV28,TRBD1,CASLGQAPGEDGYTF
TRBV28,NA,CASTIGSGFSGNTIYF
TRBV28,NA,CASRLGWGIAAEAFF
TRBV4-1,TRBD1,CASSQGQGAGELFF
TRBV27,NA,CASSVTGNYEQYF
TRBV10-3,NA,CAISESGKTEAFF
TRBV11-3,TRBD1,CASSLDFGTGREAFF
TRBV28,NA,CASSLTGTNKAFF
TRBV5-1,NA,CASSSLRSRGTLGVKMNTEAFF
TRBV29-1,NA,CSVRVGANNSPLHF
TRBV11-1,TRBD2,CASSLPRGGITDTQYF
TRBV4-1,NA,CASSQNPTGNTEAFF
TRBV6-4,TRBD2,CASSEKAGEPDTQYF
TRBV28,NA,CASSSRRSQHF
TRBV29-1,NA,CSVEGDNSYEQYF
TRBV11-3,NA,CASSFGGVRNSPLHF
TRBV24-1,TRBD1,CAVRQGANQPQHF
TRBV5-8,NA,CASSLVQGLDGYTF
TRBV5-6,NA,CASTPRGGSYNSPLHF